These 27 T cell receptor beta chains share one sample of origin, sequenced in a study of blood T cell repertoires in COVID-19. Produced via immunoSEQ multiplex PCR; TCRdb's table is partial and in-frame only. In the table there are roughly 390,000 clones, over 75% of which are singletons. Sequencing was carried out using peripheral blood. All receptors come from a woman in her twenties or thirties with COVID-19, enrolled during active disease.

This clone was observed a few times. J is TRBJ2-7 and V is TRBV28; 11 nucleotides match TRBD2. Germline lookup yields CDR1 MDHEN and CDR2 SYDVKM. After removal of 6 bases from V and 12 bases from J, the junction contained 13 bases not matched to a gene. The CDR3 sequence is 14 residues long. This chain's CDR3 is CASRPGGSGRDRYF. CDR3 DNA sequence: TGTGCCAGCAGGCCAGGGGGTAGCGGGAGGGATCGGTACTTC.

This sequence joins TRBV6-5 and TRBJ1-1; TRBD1 is a possible D gene (6 bases). The CDR3 has 13 amino acids. The germline CDR1 and CDR2 sequences are MNHEY and SVGAGI. V shed 7 bases and J shed 1 base, with 10 bases lying between them. Written as DNA, the CDR3 is TGTGCCAGCAACCGCAGGGGGAACACTGAAGCTTTCTTT. Amino acids: CASNRRGNTEAFF.

This chain connects TRBV5-4 to TRBJ2-1, with 9 bases aligning to TRBD2. The CDR3 has 16 residues. Germline trimming cut 0 bases from V and 4 bases from J; bases unmatched to any gene: 5. Germline CDR1 reads SGHNT; CDR2 reads YYREEE (reference sequence). The CDR3 sequence is CASSLDGREGYNEQFF. DNA of the CDR3: TGTGCCAGCAGCTTGGACGGGCGGGAGGGGTACAATGAGCAGTTCTTC.

This clone was seen a few times. The CDR3 DNA sequence: TGTGCCAGCAGCGTAGGGCTAGCGGGCACCCTCCGCGAGCAGTTCTTC. This gives the protein CASSVGLAGTLREQFF. The gene calls are TRBV9 and TRBJ2-1, with 8 bases fitting TRBD2. Per germline, CDR1 SGDLS and CDR2 YYNGEE. This CDR3 has 16 amino acids. The V segment lost 0 bases and the J segment 10 bases; nucleotides outside the gene matches: 12.

The CDR3 DNA is TGTGCCAGCAGTTACGGGGCGGTGTACTACGAGCAGTACTTC. Protein sequence: CASSYGAVYYEQYF. This chain joins TRBV6-5 and TRBJ2-7; perhaps TRBD1 as D (5 bases). V was pared by 2 bases and J by 3 bases, with 11 bases between. The germline CDR1 and CDR2 sequences are MNHEY and SVGAGI. CDR3 length: 14 residues.

The chain employs TRBV7-2 and TRBJ1-6; possible D gene TRBD1, 5 bases. Trimming pared 5 bases from V and 6 bases from J, leaving 17 bases between. The CDR3 sequence is 16 residues long. In germline, CDR1 is SGHTA, CDR2 FQGNSA. The CDR3 here is CASSIRAQGGNSPLHF. The CDR3 DNA reads as TGTGCCAGCAGCATCCGGGCCCAGGGTGGTAATTCACCCCTCCACTTT.

J is TRBJ2-2 and V is TRBV4-1, with 7 bases fitting TRBD1. Germline trimming cut 3 bases from V and 1 base from J; bases unmatched to any gene: 5. Germline V lookup: CDR1 MGHRA, CDR2 YSYEKL. The CDR3 is made up of 16 amino acids. This CDR3 is CASSQGQNRNTGELFF. CDR3 DNA sequence: TGCGCCAGCAGCCAGGGACAGAATCGGAACACCGGGGAGCTGTTTTTT.

V usage is TRBV9 and J usage is TRBJ1-3, with 8 bases lining up with TRBD1. The junction had 4 bases not matched to a gene; V was cut back by 1 base and J by 4 bases. The CDR3 is 15 amino acids. Germline CDR1 reads SGDLS; CDR2 reads YYNGEE. Here the CDR3 DNA reads TGTGCCAGCAGCGTACAGGGGGCAAGCGGAAACACCATATATTTT. This encodes CASSVQGASGNTIYF.

The chain employs TRBV5-6 and TRBJ1-5; TRBD1 aligns across 8 bases. Germline V gives CDR1 SGHDT, CDR2 YYEEEE. This CDR3 contains 16 residues. Unmatched junction bases numbered 5, after V lost 0 bases and J lost 3 bases. The CDR3 loop is CASSLAGTGYNQPQHF. In DNA form, the CDR3 reads TGTGCCAGCAGCTTGGCAGGGACAGGATACAATCAGCCCCAGCATTTT.

This sequence joins TRBV11-3 and TRBJ2-3, with TRBD2 as a possible D gene (7 bases). The CDR3 runs to 13 residues. Germline V gene sequence: CDR1 SGHNT, CDR2 YENEEA. The germline V and J ends were trimmed by 4 bases and 8 bases, with 13 bases remaining between them. The DNA for the CDR3 is TGTGCCAGCAGCTCTGGACTAGGGGGTACGCAGTATTTT. Amino acids: CASSSGLGGTQYF.

The genes are TRBV3-1 (or the pseudogene TRBV3-2) and TRBJ1-1; no reliable D call. V dropped 10 bases and J dropped 3 bases, with 15 bases sitting between them. CDR1 and CDR2 from the germline V gene are LGHDT and YNNKEL (reference sequence). This CDR3 comprises 13 residues. The CDR3, as DNA: TGTGCCACCCGGTCGTGGGAGGACACTGAAGCTTTCTTT. Amino acids: CATRSWEDTEAFF.

The chain recombines TRBV18 with TRBJ2-7; 7 bases match TRBD1. There are 15 residues in the CDR3. Per the germline V gene, CDR1 is KGHSH and CDR2 is LQKENI. Germline trimming cut 6 bases from V and 2 bases from J; bases unmatched to any gene: 10. CDR3 nucleotide sequence: TGTGCCAGCTCGCGAGGGACAGCAACTACCTACGAGCAGTACTTC. Its protein is CASSRGTATTYEQYF.

The V call is TRBV28, the J call TRBJ2-3, with TRBD2 as a possible D gene (6 bases). Trimming left V 10 bases short and J 6 bases short, with 17 bases between. CDR1 and CDR2 from the germline V gene are MDHEN and SYDVKM. The CDR3 spans 13 residues. The CDR3 reads CATLGGLGDTQYF. CDR3 DNA sequence: TGTGCCACTTTAGGAGGGTTGGGGGATACGCAGTATTTT.

The CDR3 reads CASSQEAGLAGYYEQFF. The CDR3 region has the DNA TGCGCCAGCAGCCAAGAGGCAGGGCTAGCGGGATACTATGAGCAGTTCTTC. This chain links TRBV4-1 with TRBJ2-1, with 9 bases matching TRBD2. V was pared by 0 bases and J by 8 bases, with 11 bases of the junction left unmatched. CDR1 is MGHRA, CDR2 YSYEKL, per germline. The CDR3 is made up of 17 amino acids.

The chain is built from TRBV19 and TRBJ2-1; 10 nucleotides line up with TRBD2. This CDR3 has 14 residues. Germline trimming cut 4 bases from V and 10 bases from J; bases unmatched to any gene: 7. CDR1 is LNHDA and CDR2 is SQIVND in the germline V gene (reference sequence). The CDR3 loop reads CASSRGLAKGEQFF. The CDR3 coding sequence is TGTGCCAGTAGTAGGGGACTAGCGAAGGGGGAGCAGTTCTTC.

This sequence joins TRBV5-1 and TRBJ2-6, with 8 bases matching TRBD1. The germline CDR1 and CDR2 sequences are SGHRS and YFSETQ. V trimming: 4 bases; J trimming: 0 bases; junction bases outside the gene matches: 3. The CDR3 is made up of 16 amino acids. Written as DNA, the CDR3 is TGCGCCAGCAGCCGGGACAGGATCTCTGGGGCCAACGTCCTGACTTTC. It is translated as CASSRDRISGANVLTF.

This clone was detected once. The V gene is TRBV4-1, the J gene TRBJ2-2; D is ambiguous. The CDR3 sequence is 13 residues long. CDR1 is MGHRA and CDR2 is YSYEKL in the germline V gene. V was shortened by 5 bases and J by 0 bases, with 4 bases between the two germline ends. CDR3 nucleotides: TGCGCCAGCAGCTCTGCGAACACCGGGGAGCTGTTTTTT. The encoded protein is CASSSANTGELFF.

The chain combines TRBV10-3 with TRBJ2-4; 9 bases agree with TRBD1. J gave up 8 bases and V 3 bases, and 5 bases lay outside the gene matches. This CDR3 has 14 amino acids. CDR1 and CDR2 from the germline V gene are ENHRY and SYGVKD. The CDR3 region is CAISDQTGGDIQYF. The CDR3, as DNA: TGTGCCATCAGTGACCAGACAGGGGGTGACATTCAGTACTTC.

The rearrangement joins TRBV6-5 to TRBJ1-1; maybe TRBD1 (5 bases). The germline V and J ends were trimmed by 0 bases and 4 bases, with 9 bases remaining between them. The CDR3 is made up of 14 amino acids. Germline V gives CDR1 MNHEY, CDR2 SVGAGI. The CDR3 here is CASSYSTRGTEAFF. Here the CDR3 DNA reads TGTGCCAGCAGTTACTCGACTAGGGGCACTGAAGCTTTCTTT.

This chain joins TRBV7-8 and TRBJ2-1, with D perhaps matching TRBD2 (5 bases). Germline V lookup: CDR1 SGHVS, CDR2 FQNEAQ. The CDR3 is 13 amino acids. V was trimmed by 5 bases and J by 5 bases, leaving 10 bases between them. The chain's CDR3 is CASSPSADNEQFF. CDR3 nucleotides: TGTGCCAGCAGCCCCTCAGCGGACAATGAGCAGTTCTTC.

The V call is TRBV11-2, the J call TRBJ1-2; 10 bases are shared with TRBD1. Trimming removed 5 bases from V and 3 bases from J; junction bases left unmatched: 6. CDR3 length: 15 residues. Germline V gene lookup returns CDR1 SGHAT and CDR2 FQNNGV. The CDR3 DNA is TGTGCCAGCAGCCCCCGGACAGGGGGGGACTATGGCTACACCTTC. It encodes CASSPRTGGDYGYTF. Filled out from reference TRBV11-2 and TRBJ1-2, the complete variable domain reads EAGVAQSPRYKIIEKRQSVAFWCNPISGHATLYWYQQILGQGPKLLIQFQNNGVVDDSQLPKDRFSAERLKGVDSTLKIQPAKLEDSAVYLCASSPRTGGDYGYTFGSGTRLTVV.

V gene TRBV5-4 combines with J gene TRBJ2-1; 8 nucleotides match TRBD2. Germline V gene data show CDR1 as SGHNT and CDR2 as YYREEE (reference sequence). CDR3 length: 16 amino acids. The V gene end was trimmed by 4 bases and the J gene end by 10 bases; junction bases not matched to a gene: 16. CDR3 bases: TGTGCCAGCAGCCCCCGCTGGAGCGGGAGAGGGGGGGAGCAGTTCTTC. Amino acids: CASSPRWSGRGGEQFF.

The genes are TRBV10-1 and TRBJ2-3; tentatively, D is TRBD1 (5 bases). The CDR3 length is 13 residues. CDR1 WNHNN and CDR2 SYGVQD come from the germline V gene (reference sequence). V lost 8 bases and J lost 1, with 10 bases in between. The CDR3 reads CASGEGGTDTQYF. The CDR3 nucleotides read TGCGCCAGCGGAGAAGGGGGCACAGATACGCAGTATTTT.

This chain joins TRBV19 and TRBJ2-3; 10 bases are a match to TRBD2. Per germline, CDR1 LNHDA and CDR2 SQIVND (reference sequence). This CDR3 region has 16 residues. With V trimmed by 0 bases and J by 2 bases, 2 bases remained unmatched. The CDR3: CASSIDTSGVTDTQYF. As DNA, the CDR3 is TGTGCCAGTAGTATAGATACTAGCGGGGTCACAGATACGCAGTATTTT.

The chain is built from TRBV7-2 and TRBJ1-3; TRBD1 agrees at 7 bases. V lost 5 bases and J lost 2; bases outside the gene matches: 6. CDR1 is SGHTA and CDR2 is FQGNSA in the germline V gene. The CDR3 runs to 15 residues. CDR3 sequence (DNA): TGTGCCAGCAGCATCTTAGGGGGCGCTGGAAACACCATATATTTT. Translation: CASSILGGAGNTIYF.

About this clone itself: The sample carries other DNA sequences with the same CDR3. The rearrangement links TRBV30 to TRBJ1-5; TRBD1 matches at 8 bases. The V segment lost 0 bases and the J segment 4 bases; nucleotides outside the gene matches: 2. Germline-derived CDR1 and CDR2 are GTSNPN and SVGIG (reference sequence). The CDR3 runs 14 residues. The CDR3 coding sequence is TGTGCCTGGAGTGTAGGACAGGGAAATCAGCCCCAGCATTTT. This encodes CAWSVGQGNQPQHF.

The chain couples TRBV9 to TRBJ2-1, with D possibly being TRBD2 (6 bases). Germline V CDR1 and CDR2: SGDLS, YYNGEE. CDR3 length: 16 amino acids. With 4 bases removed from V and 0 bases from J, the gap between germline ends came to 14 bases. The DNA of the CDR3 is TGTGCCAGCAGCCCCAGGGACTTTAACTCCTACAATGAGCAGTTCTTC. It is translated as CASSPRDFNSYNEQFF.